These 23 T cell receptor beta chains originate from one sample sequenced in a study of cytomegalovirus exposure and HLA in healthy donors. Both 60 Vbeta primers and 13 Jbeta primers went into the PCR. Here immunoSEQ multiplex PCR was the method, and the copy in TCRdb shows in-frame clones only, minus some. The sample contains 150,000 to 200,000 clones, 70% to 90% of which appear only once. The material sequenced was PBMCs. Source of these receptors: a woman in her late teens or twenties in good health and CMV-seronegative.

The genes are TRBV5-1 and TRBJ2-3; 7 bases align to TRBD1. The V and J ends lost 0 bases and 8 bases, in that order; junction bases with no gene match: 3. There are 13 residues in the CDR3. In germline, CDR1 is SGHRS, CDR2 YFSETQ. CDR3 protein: CASSLAGGGTQYF. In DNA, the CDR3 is TGCGCCAGCAGCTTGGCAGGGGGTGGTACGCAGTATTTT.

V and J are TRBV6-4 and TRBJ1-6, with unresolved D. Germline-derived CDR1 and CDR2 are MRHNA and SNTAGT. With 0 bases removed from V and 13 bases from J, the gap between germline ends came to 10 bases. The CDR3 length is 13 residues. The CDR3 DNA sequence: TGTGCCAGCAGTGACTCGACCGTGACTCCCCTCCACTTT. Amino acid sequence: CASSDSTVTPLHF.

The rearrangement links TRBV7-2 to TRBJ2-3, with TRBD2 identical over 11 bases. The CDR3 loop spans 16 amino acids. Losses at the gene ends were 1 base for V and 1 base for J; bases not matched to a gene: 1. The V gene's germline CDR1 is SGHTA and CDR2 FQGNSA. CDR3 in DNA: TGTGCCAGCAGCTTAGGACTAGCGGGACGCACAGATACGCAGTATTTT. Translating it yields CASSLGLAGRTDTQYF.

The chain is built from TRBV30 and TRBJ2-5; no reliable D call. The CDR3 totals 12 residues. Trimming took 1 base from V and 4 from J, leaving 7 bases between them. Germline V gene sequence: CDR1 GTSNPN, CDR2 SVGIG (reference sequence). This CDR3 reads CAWSEVAETQYF. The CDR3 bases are TGTGCCTGGAGTGAGGTAGCAGAGACCCAGTACTTC.

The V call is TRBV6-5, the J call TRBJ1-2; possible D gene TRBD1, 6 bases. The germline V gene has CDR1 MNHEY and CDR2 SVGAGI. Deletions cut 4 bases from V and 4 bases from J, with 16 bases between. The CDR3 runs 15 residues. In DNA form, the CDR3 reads TGTGCCAGCAGTTCTAGCTTGGGGGGGCTCTATGGCTACACCTTC. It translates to CASSSSLGGLYGYTF.

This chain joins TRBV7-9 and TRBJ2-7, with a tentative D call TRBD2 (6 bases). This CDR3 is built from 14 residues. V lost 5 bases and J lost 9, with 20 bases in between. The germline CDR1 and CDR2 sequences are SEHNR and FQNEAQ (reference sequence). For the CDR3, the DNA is TGTGCCAGCAGCCCAAGGACGGGGTTGGGAGGGCAGTACTTC. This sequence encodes CASSPRTGLGGQYF.

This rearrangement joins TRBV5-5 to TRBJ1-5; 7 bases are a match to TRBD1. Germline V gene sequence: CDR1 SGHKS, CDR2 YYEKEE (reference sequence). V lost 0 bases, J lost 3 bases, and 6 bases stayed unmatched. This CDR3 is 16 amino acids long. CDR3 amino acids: CASSLAAGGPNQPQHF. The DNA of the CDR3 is TGTGCCAGCAGCTTGGCGGCAGGGGGACCCAATCAGCCCCAGCATTTT.

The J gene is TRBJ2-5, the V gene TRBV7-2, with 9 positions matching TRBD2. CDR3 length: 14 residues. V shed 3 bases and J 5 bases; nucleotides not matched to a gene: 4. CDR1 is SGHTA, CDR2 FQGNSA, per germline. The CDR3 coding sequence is TGTGCCAGCAGCTTTTCTAGCGGGAAGGAGACCCAGTACTTC. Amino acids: CASSFSSGKETQYF. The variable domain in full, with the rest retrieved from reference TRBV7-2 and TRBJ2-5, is GAGVSQSPSNKVTEKGKDVELRCDPISGHTALYWYRQSLGQGLEFLIYFQGNSAPDKSGLPSDRFSAERTGGSVSTLTIQRTQQEDSAVYLCASSFSSGKETQYFGPGTRLLVL.

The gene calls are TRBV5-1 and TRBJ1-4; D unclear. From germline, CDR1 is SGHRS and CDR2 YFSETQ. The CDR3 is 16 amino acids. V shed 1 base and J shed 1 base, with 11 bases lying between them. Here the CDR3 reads CASSLTVPLTNEKLFF. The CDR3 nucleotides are TGCGCCAGCAGCTTGACAGTTCCTCTAACTAATGAAAAACTGTTTTTT.

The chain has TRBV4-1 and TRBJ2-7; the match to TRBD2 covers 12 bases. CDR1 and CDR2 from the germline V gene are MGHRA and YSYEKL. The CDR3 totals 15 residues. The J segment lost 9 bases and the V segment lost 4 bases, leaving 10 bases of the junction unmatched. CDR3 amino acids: CASSPPLAGGMGQYF. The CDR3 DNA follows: TGCGCCAGCAGCCCCCCCCTAGCGGGAGGGATGGGGCAGTACTTC.

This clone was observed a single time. The CDR3 DNA sequence: TGTGCCAGCAGCCTGATCTTTGGGGGCGGTACAGATACGCAGTATTTT. Its translation: CASSLIFGGGTDTQYF. V is TRBV11-2 and J is TRBJ2-3, with D possibly matching TRBD1 (6 bases). The length of the CDR3 is 16 residues. V shed 5 bases and J shed 3 bases, with 18 bases lying between them. The germline gives CDR1 SGHAT, CDR2 FQNNGV.

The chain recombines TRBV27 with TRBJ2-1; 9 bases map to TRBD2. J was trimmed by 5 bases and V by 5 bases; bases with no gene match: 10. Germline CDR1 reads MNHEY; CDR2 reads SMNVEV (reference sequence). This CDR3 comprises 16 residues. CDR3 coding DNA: TGTGCCAGCAGTACTGTAGCGGGAGTCGTTAACAATGAGCAGTTCTTC. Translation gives CASSTVAGVVNNEQFF.

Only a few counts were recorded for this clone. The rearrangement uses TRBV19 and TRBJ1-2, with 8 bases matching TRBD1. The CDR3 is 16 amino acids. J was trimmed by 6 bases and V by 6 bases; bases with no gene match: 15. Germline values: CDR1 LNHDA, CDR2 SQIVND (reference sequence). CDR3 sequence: CASRMVGRDRGHGYTF. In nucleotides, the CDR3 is TGTGCCAGTAGAATGGTAGGTCGAGACAGGGGACATGGCTACACCTTC.

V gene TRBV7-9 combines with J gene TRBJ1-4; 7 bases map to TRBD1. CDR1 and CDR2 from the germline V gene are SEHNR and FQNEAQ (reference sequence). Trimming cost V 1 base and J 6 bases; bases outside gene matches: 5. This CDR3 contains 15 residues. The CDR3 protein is CASSLVFGTDEKLFF. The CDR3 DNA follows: TGTGCCAGCAGCTTAGTTTTCGGGACAGATGAAAAACTGTTTTTT.

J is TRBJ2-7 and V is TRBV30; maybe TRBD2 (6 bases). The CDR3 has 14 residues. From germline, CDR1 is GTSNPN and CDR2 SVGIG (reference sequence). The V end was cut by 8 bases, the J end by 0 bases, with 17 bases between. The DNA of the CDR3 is TGTGCCGCTGGAGGGCGGGTACGCTCCTACGAGCAGTACTTC. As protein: CAAGGRVRSYEQYF.

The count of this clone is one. The CDR3 region has the DNA TGCGCCAGCAGTAACGAGCGGGGCCAGTGGGGAAACACCATATATTTT. It translates to CASSNERGQWGNTIYF. V gene TRBV10-2 combines with J gene TRBJ1-3; a weak D match, TRBD1 (5 bases). Looked up from germline, CDR1 is WSHSY and CDR2 is SAAADI. Trimming stripped 5 bases from V and 4 bases from J, with 18 bases between. The CDR3 has 16 amino acids.

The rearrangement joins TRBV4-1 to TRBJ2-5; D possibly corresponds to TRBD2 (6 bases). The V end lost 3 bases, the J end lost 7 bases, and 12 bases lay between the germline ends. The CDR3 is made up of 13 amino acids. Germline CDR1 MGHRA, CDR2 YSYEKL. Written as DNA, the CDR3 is TGCGCCAGCAGCCATTACGGGGGAGGGACCCAGTACTTC. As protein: CASSHYGGGTQYF.

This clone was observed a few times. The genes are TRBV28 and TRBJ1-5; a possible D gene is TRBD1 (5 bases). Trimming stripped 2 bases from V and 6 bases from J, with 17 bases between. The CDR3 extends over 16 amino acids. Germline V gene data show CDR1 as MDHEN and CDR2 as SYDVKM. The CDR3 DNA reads TGTGCCAGCAGTTTACTCCCCGGGGGGGTTGGTCAGCCCCAGCATTTT. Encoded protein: CASSLLPGGVGQPQHF.

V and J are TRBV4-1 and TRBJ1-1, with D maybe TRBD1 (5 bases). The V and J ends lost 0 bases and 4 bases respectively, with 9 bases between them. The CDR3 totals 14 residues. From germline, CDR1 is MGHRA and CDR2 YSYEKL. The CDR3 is CASSQDGGVTEAFF. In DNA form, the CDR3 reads TGCGCCAGCAGCCAAGATGGGGGGGTCACTGAAGCTTTCTTT.

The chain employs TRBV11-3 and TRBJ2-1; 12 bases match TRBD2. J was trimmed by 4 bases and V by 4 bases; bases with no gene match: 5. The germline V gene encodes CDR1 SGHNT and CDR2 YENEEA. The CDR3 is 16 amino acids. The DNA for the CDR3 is TGTGCCAGCAGCTCGCGTGGACTAGCGGGGTACAATGAGCAGTTCTTC. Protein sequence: CASSSRGLAGYNEQFF.

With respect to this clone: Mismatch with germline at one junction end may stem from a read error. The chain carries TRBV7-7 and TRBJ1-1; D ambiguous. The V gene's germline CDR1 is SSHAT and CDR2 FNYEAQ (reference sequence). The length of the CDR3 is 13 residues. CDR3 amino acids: CASSLTPNTEAFF. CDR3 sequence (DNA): TGTGCTAGCAGCTTAACTCCGAACACTGAAGCTTTCTTT.

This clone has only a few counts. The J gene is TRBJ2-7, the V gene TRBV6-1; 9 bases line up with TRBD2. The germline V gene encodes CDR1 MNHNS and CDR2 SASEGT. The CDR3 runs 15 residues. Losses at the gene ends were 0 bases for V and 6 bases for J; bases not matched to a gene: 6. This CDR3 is CASSEALAGLGEQYF. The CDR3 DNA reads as TGTGCCAGCAGTGAAGCGCTAGCGGGATTGGGCGAGCAGTACTTC.

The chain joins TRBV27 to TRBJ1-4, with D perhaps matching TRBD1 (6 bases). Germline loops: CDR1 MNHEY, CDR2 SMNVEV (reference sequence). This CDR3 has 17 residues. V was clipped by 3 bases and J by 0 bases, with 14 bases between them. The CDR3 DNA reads TGTGCCAGCAGTTTTCACGGGACACAGGCAACTAATGAAAAACTGTTTTTT. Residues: CASSFHGTQATNEKLFF.